This T cell receptor (beta chain) was profiled in a study of CD8+CD57+ T cells in acquired aplastic anemia. CDR3 and TCR beta VDJ profiling relied on genomic DNA as the template. TCRdb re-called the reads through MiXCR, storing one row per CDR3 protein. The table shows fewer than 200,000 distinct CDR3 sequences, with about three fifths occurring only once. This clonotype is a singleton in its sample. Germline lookup yields CDR1 SNHLY and CDR2 FYNNEI. Losses at the gene ends were 5 bases for V and 5 bases for J; bases not matched to a gene: 4. CDR3 size: 13 residues. The receptor comes from a human donor in good health. V usage is TRBV2 and J usage is TRBJ2-5; 8 bases are shared with TRBD2. What was sequenced was sorted CD4+, CD8+, or CD8+CD57+ T cells (not recorded which) from PBMCs. DNA for the CDR3: TGTGCCAGCAGTAGGGAGCGGGGGGAGACCCAGTACTTC. Protein product: CASSRERGETQYF.